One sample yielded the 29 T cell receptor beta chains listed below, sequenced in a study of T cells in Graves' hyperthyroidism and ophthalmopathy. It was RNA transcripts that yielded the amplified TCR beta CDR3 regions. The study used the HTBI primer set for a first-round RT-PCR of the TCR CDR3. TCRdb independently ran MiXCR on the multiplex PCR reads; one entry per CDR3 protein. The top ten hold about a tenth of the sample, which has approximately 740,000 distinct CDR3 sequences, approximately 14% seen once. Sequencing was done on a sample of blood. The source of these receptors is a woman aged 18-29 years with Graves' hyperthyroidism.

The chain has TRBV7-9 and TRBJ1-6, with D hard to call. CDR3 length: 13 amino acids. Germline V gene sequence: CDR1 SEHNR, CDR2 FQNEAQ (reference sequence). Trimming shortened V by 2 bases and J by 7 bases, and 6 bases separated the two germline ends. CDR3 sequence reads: CASSLPMNSPLHF. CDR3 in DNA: TGTGCCAGCAGCTTACCTATGAATTCACCCCTCCACTTT.

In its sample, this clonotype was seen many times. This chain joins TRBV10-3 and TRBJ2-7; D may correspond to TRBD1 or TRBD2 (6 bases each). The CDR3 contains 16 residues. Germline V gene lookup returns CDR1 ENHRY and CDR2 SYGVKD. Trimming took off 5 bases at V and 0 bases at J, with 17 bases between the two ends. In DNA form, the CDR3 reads TGTGCCATCAGTAGGGGTTTAGCGGACAGCTCCTACGAGCAGTACTTC. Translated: CAISRGLADSSYEQYF.

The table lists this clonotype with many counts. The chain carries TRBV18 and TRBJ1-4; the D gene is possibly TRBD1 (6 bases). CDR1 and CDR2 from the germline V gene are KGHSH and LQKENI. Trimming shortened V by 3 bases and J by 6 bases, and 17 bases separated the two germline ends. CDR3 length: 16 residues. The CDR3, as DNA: TGTGCCAGCTCACCCCCCGGAGAGGGGGTACATGAAAAACTGTTTTTT. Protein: CASSPPGEGVHEKLFF.

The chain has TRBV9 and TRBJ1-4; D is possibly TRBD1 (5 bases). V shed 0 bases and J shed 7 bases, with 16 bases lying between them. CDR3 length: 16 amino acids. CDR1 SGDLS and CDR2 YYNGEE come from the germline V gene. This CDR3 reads CASSVGFRQGSEKLFF. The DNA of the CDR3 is TGTGCCAGCAGCGTAGGTTTTAGGCAGGGTAGTGAAAAACTGTTTTTT.

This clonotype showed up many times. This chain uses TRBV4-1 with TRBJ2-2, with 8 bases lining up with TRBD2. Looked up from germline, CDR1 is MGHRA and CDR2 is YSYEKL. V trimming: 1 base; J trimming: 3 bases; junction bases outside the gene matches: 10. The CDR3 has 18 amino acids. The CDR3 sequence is CASSQGAQRGFHTGELFF. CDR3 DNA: TGCGCCAGCAGCCAAGGTGCACAGCGGGGGTTCCACACCGGGGAGCTGTTTTTT.

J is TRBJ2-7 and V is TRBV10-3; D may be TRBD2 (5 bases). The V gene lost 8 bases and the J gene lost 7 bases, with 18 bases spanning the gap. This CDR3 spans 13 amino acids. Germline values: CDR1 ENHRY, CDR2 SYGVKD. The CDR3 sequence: CAISRLGLGEQYF. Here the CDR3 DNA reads TGTGCCATCTCTAGGCTAGGACTGGGGGAGCAGTACTTC.

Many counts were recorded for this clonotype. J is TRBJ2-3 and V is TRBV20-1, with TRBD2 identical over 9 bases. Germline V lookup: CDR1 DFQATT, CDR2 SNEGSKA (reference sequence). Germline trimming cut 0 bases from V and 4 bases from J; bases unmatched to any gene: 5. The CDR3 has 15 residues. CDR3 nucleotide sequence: TGCAGTGCTAGAGACTGGCGGGAGGGCGCAGATACGCAGTATTTT. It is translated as CSARDWREGADTQYF.

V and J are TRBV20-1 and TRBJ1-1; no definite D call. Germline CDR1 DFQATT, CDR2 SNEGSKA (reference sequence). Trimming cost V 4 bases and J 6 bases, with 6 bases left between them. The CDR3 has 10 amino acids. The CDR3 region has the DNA TGCAGTGCTAACCTTCCTGAAGCTTTCTTT. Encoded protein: CSANLPEAFF.

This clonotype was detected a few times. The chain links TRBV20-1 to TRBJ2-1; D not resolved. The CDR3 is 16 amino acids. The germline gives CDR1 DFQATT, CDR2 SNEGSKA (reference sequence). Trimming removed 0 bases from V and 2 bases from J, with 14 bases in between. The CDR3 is CSARDLRQDPYNEQFF. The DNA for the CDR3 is TGCAGTGCTAGAGATCTAAGGCAGGATCCCTACAATGAGCAGTTCTTC.

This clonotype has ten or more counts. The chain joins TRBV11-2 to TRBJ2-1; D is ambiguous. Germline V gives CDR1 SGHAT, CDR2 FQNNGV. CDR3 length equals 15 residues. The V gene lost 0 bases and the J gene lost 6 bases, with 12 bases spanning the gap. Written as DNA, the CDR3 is TGTGCCAGCAGCTTAGACGGATCAGTCGTCAATGAGCAGTTCTTC. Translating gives CASSLDGSVVNEQFF.

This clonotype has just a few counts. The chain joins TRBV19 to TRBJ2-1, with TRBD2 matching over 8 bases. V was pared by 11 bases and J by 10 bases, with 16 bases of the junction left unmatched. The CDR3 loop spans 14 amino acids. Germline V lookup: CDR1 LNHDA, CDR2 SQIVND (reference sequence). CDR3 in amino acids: CASKEQAGVEEQFF. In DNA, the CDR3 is TGTGCCTCTAAGGAGCAAGCGGGAGTGGAGGAGCAGTTCTTC.

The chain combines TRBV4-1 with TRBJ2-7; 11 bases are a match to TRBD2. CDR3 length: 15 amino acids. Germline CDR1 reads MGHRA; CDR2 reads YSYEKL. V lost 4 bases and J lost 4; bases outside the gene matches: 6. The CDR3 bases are TGCGCCAGCAGCCTACTGGGACTAGCGGTATACGAGCAGTACTTC. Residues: CASSLLGLAVYEQYF.

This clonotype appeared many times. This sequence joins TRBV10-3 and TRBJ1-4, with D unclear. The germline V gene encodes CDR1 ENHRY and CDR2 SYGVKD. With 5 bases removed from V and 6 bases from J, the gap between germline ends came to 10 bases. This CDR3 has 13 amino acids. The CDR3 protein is CAISQDRYEKLFF. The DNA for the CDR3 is TGTGCCATCAGTCAAGACCGCTATGAAAAACTGTTTTTT.

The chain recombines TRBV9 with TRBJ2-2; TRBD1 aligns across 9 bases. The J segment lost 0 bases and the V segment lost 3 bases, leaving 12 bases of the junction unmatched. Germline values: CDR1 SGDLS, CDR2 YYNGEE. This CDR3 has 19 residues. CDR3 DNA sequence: TGTGCCAGCAGCGGACAGGGGGACCAAACGATCACGAACACCGGGGAGCTGTTTTTT. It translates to CASSGQGDQTITNTGELFF.

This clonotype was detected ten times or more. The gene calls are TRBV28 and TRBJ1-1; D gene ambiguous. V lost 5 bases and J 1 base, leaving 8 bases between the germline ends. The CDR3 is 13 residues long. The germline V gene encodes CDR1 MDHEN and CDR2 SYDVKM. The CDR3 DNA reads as TGTGCCAGCAGTGGGTGGCGGAACACTGAAGCTTTCTTT. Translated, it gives CASSGWRNTEAFF.

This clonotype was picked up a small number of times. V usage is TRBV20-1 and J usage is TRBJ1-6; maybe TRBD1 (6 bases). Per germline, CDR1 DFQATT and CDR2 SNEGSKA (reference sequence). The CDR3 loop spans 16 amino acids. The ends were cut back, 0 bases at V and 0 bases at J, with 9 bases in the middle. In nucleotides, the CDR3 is TGCAGTGCTAGAGATCGAGGGGGCTCCTATAATTCACCCCTCCACTTT. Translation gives CSARDRGGSYNSPLHF.

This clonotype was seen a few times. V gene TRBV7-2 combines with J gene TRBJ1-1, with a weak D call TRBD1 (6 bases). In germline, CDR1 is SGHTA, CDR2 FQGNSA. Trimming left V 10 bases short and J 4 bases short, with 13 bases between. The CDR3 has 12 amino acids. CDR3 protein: CATLQGGTEAFF. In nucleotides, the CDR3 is TGTGCCACCTTACAGGGCGGCACTGAAGCTTTCTTT.

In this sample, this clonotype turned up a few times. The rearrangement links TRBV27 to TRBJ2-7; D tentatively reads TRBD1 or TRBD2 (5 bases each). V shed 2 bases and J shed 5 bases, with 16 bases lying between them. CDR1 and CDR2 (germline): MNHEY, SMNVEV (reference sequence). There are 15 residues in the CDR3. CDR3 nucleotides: TGTGCCAGCAGTTTAGCCGGGGCGAGTCCGAACGAGCAGTACTTC. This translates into CASSLAGASPNEQYF.

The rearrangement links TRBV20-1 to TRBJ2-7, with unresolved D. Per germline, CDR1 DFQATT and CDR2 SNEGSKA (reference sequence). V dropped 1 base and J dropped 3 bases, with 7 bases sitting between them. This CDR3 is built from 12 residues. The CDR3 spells CSARVRGYEQYF. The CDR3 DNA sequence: TGCAGTGCTAGAGTGAGAGGCTACGAGCAGTACTTC.

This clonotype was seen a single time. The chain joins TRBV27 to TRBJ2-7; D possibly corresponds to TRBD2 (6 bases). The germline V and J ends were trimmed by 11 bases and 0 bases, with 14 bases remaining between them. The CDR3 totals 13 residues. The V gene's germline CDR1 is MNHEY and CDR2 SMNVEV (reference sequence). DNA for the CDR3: TGTGCCGTGGCCCTCGGGGGCTCCTACGAGCAGTACTTC. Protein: CAVALGGSYEQYF.

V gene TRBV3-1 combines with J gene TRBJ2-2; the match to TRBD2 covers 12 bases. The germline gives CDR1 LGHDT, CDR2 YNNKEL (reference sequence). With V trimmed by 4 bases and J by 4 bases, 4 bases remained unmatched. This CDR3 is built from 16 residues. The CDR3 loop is CASSPRLAGATGELFF. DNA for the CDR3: TGTGCCAGCAGCCCCCGACTAGCGGGAGCCACCGGGGAGCTGTTTTTT.

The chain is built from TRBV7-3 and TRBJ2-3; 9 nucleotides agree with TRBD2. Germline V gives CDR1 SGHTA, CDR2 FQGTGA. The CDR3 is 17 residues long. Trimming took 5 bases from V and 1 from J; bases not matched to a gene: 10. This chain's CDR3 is CASSPQAGGPGTDTQYF. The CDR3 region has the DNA TGTGCCAGCAGCCCCCAAGCGGGAGGCCCAGGCACAGATACGCAGTATTTT.

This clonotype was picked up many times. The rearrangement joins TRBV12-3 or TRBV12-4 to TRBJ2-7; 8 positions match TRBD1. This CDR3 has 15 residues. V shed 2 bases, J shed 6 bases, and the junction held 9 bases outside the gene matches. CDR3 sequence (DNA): TGTGCCAGCAGTTTAAAAAGGACAGGGACCGGCGAGCAGTACTTC. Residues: CASSLKRTGTGEQYF.

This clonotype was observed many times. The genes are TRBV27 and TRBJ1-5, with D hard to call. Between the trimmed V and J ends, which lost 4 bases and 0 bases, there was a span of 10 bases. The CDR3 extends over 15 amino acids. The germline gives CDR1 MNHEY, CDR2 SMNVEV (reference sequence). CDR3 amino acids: CASSYDGDSNQPQHF. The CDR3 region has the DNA TGTGCCAGCAGTTATGACGGGGATAGCAATCAGCCCCAGCATTTT.

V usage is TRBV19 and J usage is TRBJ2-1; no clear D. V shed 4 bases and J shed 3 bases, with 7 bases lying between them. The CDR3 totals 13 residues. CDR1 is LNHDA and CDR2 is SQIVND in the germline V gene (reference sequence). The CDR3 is CASSTAVYNEQFF. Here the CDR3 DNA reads TGTGCCAGTAGTACGGCAGTCTACAATGAGCAGTTCTTC.

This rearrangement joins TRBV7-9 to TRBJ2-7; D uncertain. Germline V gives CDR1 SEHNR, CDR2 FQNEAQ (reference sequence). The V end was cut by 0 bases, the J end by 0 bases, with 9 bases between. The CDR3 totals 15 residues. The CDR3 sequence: CASSLAPAVSYEQYF. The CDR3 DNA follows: TGTGCCAGCAGCTTAGCGCCCGCGGTCTCCTACGAGCAGTACTTC. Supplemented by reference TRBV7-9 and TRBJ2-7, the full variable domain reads DTGVSQNPRHKITKRGQNVTFRCDPISEHNRLYWYRQTLGQGPEFLTYFQNEAQLEKSRLLSDRFSAERPKGSFSTLEIQRTEQGDSAMYLCASSLAPAVSYEQYFGPGTRLTVT.

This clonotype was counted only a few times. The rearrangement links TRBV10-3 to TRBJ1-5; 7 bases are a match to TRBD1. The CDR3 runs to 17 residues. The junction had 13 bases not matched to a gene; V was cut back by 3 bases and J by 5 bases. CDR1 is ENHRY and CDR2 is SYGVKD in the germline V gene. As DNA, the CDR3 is TGTGCCATCAGTGACCCAACCTCGACAGGGTTTGATCAGCCCCAGCATTTT. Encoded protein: CAISDPTSTGFDQPQHF.

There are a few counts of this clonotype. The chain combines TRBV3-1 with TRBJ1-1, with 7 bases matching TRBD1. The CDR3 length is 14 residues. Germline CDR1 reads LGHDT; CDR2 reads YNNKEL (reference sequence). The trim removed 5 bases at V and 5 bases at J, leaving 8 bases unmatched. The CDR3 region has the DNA TGTGCCAGCAGCGGTCATAACAGGGGAACTGAAGCTTTCTTT. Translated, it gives CASSGHNRGTEAFF.

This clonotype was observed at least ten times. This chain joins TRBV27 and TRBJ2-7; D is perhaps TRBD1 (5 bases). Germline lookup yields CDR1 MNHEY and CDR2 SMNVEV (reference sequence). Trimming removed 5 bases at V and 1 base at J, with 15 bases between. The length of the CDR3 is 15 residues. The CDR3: CASSPPPGISYEQYF. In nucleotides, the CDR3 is TGTGCCAGCAGTCCCCCGCCAGGGATATCCTACGAGCAGTACTTC.